This T cell receptor (beta chain) originates from a study of cytomegalovirus exposure and HLA in healthy donors. The CDR3 is 16 amino acids. From germline, CDR1 is GTSNPN and CDR2 SVGIG (reference sequence). The ends lost 1 base at V and 6 bases at J; junction bases unmatched: 13. PCR involved 60 Vbeta and 13 Jbeta primers. Generated by immunoSEQ multiplex PCR, the TCRdb table keeps only in-frame clones and is missing some. The sample includes 150,000 to 200,000 clones, under 85% of them seen just once. The TCR was taken from a man between 50 and 59 years old in good health and CMV-seropositive. The chain employs TRBV30 and TRBJ2-7; the match to TRBD2 covers 9 bases. Sequencing was done on a sample of PBMCs. CDR3 nucleotides: TGTGCCTGGAGTGAGAGGGGGAGGACTAGCGCCGGCGAGCAGTACTTC. It codes for CAWSERGRTSAGEQYF.